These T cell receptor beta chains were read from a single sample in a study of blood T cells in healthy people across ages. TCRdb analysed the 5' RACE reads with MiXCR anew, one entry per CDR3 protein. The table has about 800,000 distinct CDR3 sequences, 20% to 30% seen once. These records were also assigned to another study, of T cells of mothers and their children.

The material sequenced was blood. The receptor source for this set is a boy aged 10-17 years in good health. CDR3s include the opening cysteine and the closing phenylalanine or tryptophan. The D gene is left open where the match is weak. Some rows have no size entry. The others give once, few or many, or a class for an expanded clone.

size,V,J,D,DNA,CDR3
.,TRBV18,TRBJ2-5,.,TGTGCCAGCTCACAGGGATGGGAAGAGACCCAGTACTTC,CASSQGWEETQYF
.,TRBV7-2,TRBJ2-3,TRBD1,TGTGCCAGCAGCTCCAAAATCACAGGGGTGATTAGCACAGATACGCAGTATTTT,CASSSKITGVISTDTQYF
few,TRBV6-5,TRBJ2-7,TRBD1,TGTGCCAGCAGTTACCGTTTACAGGGGCTGAGCGAGCAGTACTTC,CASSYRLQGLSEQYF
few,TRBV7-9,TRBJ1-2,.,TGTGCCAGCAGCTTCCCCTATCCGGGGGGAGGCGATGGCTACACCTTC,CASSFPYPGGGDGYTF
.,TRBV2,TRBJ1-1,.,TGTGCCAGCATTGGGGGGCTGAACACTGAAGCTTTCTTT,CASIGGLNTEAFF
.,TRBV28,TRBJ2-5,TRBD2,TGTGCCAGCAGCTCCTACACGACTAGCTTGTGGGAGACCCAGTACTTC,CASSSYTTSLWETQYF
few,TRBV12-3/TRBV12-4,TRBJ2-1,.,TGTGCCAGCAGTTTCTCTCGGGGGTCCAGGGATGAGCAGTTCTTC,CASSFSRGSRDEQFF
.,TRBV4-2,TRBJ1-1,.,TGTGCCAGCAGCCAAGATACGGGGACGAACACTGAAGCTTTCTTT,CASSQDTGTNTEAFF
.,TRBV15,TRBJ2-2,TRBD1,TGTGCCGTCAAACAGGGGGCCGGCGGGGAGCTGTTTTTT,CAVKQGAGGELFF
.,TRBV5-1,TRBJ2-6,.,TGCGCCAGCAGCTTGGGCCAGGCGCGCTCTGGGGCCAACGTCCTGACTTTC,CASSLGQARSGANVLTF
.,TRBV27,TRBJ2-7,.,TGTGCCAGCAGTTTATCCGGGAGTCCCTACGAGCAGTACTTC,CASSLSGSPYEQYF
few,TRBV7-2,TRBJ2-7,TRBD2,TGTGCCAGCAGCTGGGAAGCGGGGACCTCCTACGAGCAGTACTTC,CASSWEAGTSYEQYF
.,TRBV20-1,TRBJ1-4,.,TGCAGTGCTAGGGCCCTCGGGCGACAGCCTAATGAAAAACTGTTTTTT,CSARALGRQPNEKLFF
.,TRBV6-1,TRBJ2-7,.,TGTGCCAGCAGCCAGTCACGGGTGGCCTACGAGCAGTACTTC,CASSQSRVAYEQYF
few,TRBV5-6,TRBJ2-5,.,TGTGCCAGCAGCTTGGAGGGCTGGGCTGGAGAGTTGAAAGAGACCCAGTACTTC,CASSLEGWAGELKETQYF
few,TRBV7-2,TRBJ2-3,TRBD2,TGTGCCAGCAGCTTAGGAGTAGCGGGAGGGCCGGTAGATACGCAGTATTTT,CASSLGVAGGPVDTQYF
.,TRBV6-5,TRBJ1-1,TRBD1,TGTGCCAGCAGACCCGGGACAGGGAGAAAGAACACTGAAGCTTTCTTT,CASRPGTGRKNTEAFF
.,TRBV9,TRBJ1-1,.,TGTGCCAGCAACAATTTGAACACTGAAGCTTTCTTT,CASNNLNTEAFF
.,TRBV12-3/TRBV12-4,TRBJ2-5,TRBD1,TGTGCCAGCAGCCCTCAGGACAGGGGCCCCCAAGAGACCCAGTACTTC,CASSPQDRGPQETQYF
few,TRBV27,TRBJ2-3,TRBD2,TGTGCCAGCAGTTTATTCACCCAATCGGGACTAGATTTTGATACGCAGTATTTT,CASSLFTQSGLDFDTQYF
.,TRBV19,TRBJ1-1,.,TGTGCCAGTAGTTGGTGGAACACTGAAGCTTTCTTT,CASSWWNTEAFF
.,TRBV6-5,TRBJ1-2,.,TGTGCCAGCAGTTACTCGAAGGGGCACTATGGCTACACCTTC,CASSYSKGHYGYTF
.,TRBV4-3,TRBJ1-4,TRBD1,TGCGCCAGCAGGGGGGTGGCAGGGGGCGGTGAAAAACTGTTTTTT,CASRGVAGGGEKLFF
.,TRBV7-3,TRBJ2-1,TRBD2,TGTGCCAGCAGCTTATTCACTAGCGGAAGCTTTGAGCAGTTCTTC,CASSLFTSGSFEQFF
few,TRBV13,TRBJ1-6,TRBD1,TGTGCCAGCAGCCCGGTCGGGACAGGGGCCTATAATTCACCCCTCCACTTT,CASSPVGTGAYNSPLHF
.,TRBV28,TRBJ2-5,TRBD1,TGTGCCAGCAGTTTCTCCGGGACAGGGGTCTGGGAGACCCAGTACTTC,CASSFSGTGVWETQYF
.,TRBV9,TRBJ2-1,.,TGTGCCAGCAGCGTAGACAGGAGTGAGCAGTTCTTC,CASSVDRSEQFF
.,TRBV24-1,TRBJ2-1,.,TGTGCCACCGGCGAACAAACAGGGCCCAGAAATGAGCAGTTCTTC,CATGEQTGPRNEQFF
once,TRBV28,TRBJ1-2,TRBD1,TGTGCCAGCAGCGCCGGGACAGGACGTGGCTACACCTTC,CASSAGTGRGYTF
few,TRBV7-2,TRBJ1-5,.,TGTGCCAGCAGCCAAATAGGGAACGATCAGCCCCAGCATTTT,CASSQIGNDQPQHF
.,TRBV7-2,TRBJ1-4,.,TGTGCCAGCAGCTTAGCGGGCAGTAAAAATGAAAAACTGTTTTTT,CASSLAGSKNEKLFF
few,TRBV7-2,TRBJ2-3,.,TGTGCCAGCAGCCCCTGGAGTTCTGATACGCAGTATTTT,CASSPWSSDTQYF
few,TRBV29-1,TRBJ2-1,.,TGCAGCGTCCGCGGGGCCGAGCAGTTCTTC,CSVRGAEQFF
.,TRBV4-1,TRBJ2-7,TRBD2,TGCGCCAGCAGCCAAGCTCCGGGACTAGCTTACGAGCAGTACTTC,CASSQAPGLAYEQYF
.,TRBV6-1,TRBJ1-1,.,TGTGCCAGCAGTTTCGGGAGCCCCGCCGGCACTGAAGCTTTCTTT,CASSFGSPAGTEAFF
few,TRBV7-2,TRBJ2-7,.,TGTGCCAGCAACGCACCCTCCTACGAGCAGTACTTC,CASNAPSYEQYF
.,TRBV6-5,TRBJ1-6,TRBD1,TGTGCCAGCAGTTCAGGGGGACAGTATTCACCCCTCCACTTT,CASSSGGQYSPLHF
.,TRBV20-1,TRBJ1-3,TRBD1,TGCAGTGCTAGACACAGGGGTAAAGGTGGAAACACCATATATTTT,CSARHRGKGGNTIYF
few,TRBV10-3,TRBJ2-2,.,TGTGCCATCGGCGCGGGCAGGGGTACCGGGGAGCTGTTTTTT,CAIGAGRGTGELFF
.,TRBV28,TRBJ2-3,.,TGTGCCAGCAGTTTGCAGGGAGTAGATACGCAGTATTTT,CASSLQGVDTQYF
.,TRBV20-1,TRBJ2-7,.,TGCAGTGCTAGAGTATCGGGGAGCTCCTACGAGCAGTACTTC,CSARVSGSSYEQYF
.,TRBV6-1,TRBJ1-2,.,TGTGCCAGCAGTAGGGACCGGAGATACTCGGGGGGCTATGGCTACACCTTC,CASSRDRRYSGGYGYTF
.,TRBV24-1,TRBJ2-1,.,TGTGCCACCAGTGACAGGACGGAATACAATGGGCAGTTCTTC,CATSDRTEYNGQFF
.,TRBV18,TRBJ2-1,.,TGTGCCAGCTCACCTAGACGGGAAACCTACAATGAGCAGTTCTTC,CASSPRRETYNEQFF
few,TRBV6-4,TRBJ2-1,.,TGTGCCAGCAGTGCGATTTCAGGTAGCTCCTACAATGAGCAGTTCTTC,CASSAISGSSYNEQFF
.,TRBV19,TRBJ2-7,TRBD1,TGTGCCAGTAGTGGGACAGGGGTCTTCTACGAGCAGTACTTC,CASSGTGVFYEQYF
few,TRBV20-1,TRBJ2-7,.,TGCAGTGCTAGGTCGGCCCGCTACGAGCAGTACTTC,CSARSARYEQYF
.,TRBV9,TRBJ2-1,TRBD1,TGTGCCAGCAGCGGTCAGGGGGACAGGATGAACAATGAGCAGTTCTTC,CASSGQGDRMNNEQFF